Described below is a single T cell receptor beta chain sequence and its context. Assay used: immunoSEQ multiplex PCR; TCRdb lists only in-frame clones, some missing. Seen here are under 250,000 clones, 84% observed once, and the top ten hold about 2.1%. The data belong to a study of blood T cell repertoires in COVID-19. The receptor was isolated from a woman between 55 and 75 years old with acute or convalescent COVID-19. What was sequenced was peripheral blood.

The CDR3 nucleotides are TGTGCCAGCAGCTTACCGGGAAAGGGATCACCCCTCCACTTT. Residues: CASSLPGKGSPLHF. The chain has TRBV11-2 and TRBJ1-6; D gene unclear. Trimming removed 2 bases at V and 10 bases at J, with 12 bases between. CDR3 length: 14 residues. Germline assignment: CDR1 SGHAT and CDR2 FQNNGV.